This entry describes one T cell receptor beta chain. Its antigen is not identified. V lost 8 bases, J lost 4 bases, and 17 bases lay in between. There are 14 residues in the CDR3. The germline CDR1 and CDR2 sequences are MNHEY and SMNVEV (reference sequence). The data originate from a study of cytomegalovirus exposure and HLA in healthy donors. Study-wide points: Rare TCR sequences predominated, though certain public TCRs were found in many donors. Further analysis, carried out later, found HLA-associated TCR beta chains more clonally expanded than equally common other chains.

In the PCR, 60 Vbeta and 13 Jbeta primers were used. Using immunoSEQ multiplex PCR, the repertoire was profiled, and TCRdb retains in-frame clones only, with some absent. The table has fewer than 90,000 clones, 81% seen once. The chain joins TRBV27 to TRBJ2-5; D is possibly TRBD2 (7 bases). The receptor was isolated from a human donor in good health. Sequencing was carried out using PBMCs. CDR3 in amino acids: CASAYRGAAETQYF. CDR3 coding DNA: TGTGCCAGCGCATACCGGGGGGCCGCAGAGACCCAGTACTTC.